This T cell receptor beta chain was sequenced in a study of human T cells and chemical hapten exposure. Noted time point: patch test 1, 2 weeks after DPC sensitization. Indicated treatment: therapeutic diphenylcyclopropenone sensitization with weekly scalp DPC. Each patch-test visit's blood sample preceded patch application. One entry per CDR3 protein results from TCRdb running MiXCR on the RACE reads. This sample has fewer than 200,000 distinct CDR3 sequences; approximately 20% occur once, and the top ten carry under 7%. Trimming removed 9 bases at V and 0 bases at J, with 12 bases between. The CDR3 contains 15 residues. Germline assignment: CDR1 LNHDA and CDR2 SQIVND (reference sequence).

The source is a woman in her fifties or sixties with alopecia areata. Some clones in this sample may be carry-over from other donors' samples. The input for sequencing was whole blood, taken in connection with sensitization to the hapten diphenylcyclopropenone (DPC). The genes are TRBV19 and TRBJ2-6, with TRBD1 as a possible D gene (6 bases). The CDR3 bases are TGTGCCAGCCTAAAGGACAGCTCTGGGGCCAACGTCCTGACTTTC. It codes for CASLKDSSGANVLTF.